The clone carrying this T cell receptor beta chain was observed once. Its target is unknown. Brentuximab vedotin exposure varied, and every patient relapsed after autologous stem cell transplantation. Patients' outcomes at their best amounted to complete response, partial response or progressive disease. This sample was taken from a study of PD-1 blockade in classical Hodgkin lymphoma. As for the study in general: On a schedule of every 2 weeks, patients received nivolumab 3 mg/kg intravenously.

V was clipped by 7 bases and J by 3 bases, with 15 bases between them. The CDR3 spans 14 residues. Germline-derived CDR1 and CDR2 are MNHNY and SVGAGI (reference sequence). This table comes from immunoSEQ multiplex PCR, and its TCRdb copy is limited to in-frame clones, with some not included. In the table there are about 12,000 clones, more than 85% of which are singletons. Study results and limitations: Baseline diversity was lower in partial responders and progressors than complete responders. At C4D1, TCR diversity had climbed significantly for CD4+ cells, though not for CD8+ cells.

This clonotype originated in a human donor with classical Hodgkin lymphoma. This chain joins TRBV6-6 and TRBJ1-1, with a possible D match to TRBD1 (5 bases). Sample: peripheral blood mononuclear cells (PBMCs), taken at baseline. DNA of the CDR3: TGTGCCAGCACCAAGGATTCGGGGGACACTGAAGCTTTCTTT. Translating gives CASTKDSGDTEAFF.